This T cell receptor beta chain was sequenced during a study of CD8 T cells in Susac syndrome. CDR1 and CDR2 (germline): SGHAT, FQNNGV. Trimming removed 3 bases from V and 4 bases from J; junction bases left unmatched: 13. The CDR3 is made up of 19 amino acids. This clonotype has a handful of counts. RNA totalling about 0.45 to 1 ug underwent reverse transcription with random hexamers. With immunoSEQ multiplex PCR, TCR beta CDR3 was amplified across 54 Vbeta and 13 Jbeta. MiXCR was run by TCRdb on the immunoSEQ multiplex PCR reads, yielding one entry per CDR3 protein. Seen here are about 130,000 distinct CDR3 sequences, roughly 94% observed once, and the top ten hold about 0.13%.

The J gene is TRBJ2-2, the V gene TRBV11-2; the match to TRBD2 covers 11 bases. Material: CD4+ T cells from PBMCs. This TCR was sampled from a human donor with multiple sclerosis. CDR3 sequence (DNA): TGTGCCAGCAGCTTGGATTATAGCGGGAGGGCCGGACTCACCGGGGAGCTGTTTTTT. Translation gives CASSLDYSGRAGLTGELFF.